A selection of T cell receptor beta chains follows, all from one sample in a study of yellow fever vaccine responses in identical twins. TCRdb analysed the RT-PCR reads with MiXCR anew, one entry per CDR3 protein. The sample lists some 5,900 distinct CDR3 sequences; around 79% were seen once. Sequencing used T cells from blood (PBMCs), unsorted or a sorted subset (not recorded which), obtained before or after yellow fever vaccination (not recorded which). The receptor source for this set is a woman younger than 35 who received the yellow fever vaccine. Both conserved end residues are part of each CDR3.

V,J,CDR3
TRBV2,TRBJ1-2,CASSERDSLFYGYTF
TRBV7-3,TRBJ2-1,CASSLRATSSYNEQFF
TRBV2,TRBJ1-2,CASSGMTGNGYTF
TRBV28,TRBJ2-1,CASSSRPGGKTLDEQFF
TRBV10-3,TRBJ2-1,CAINRGGDEQFF
TRBV20-1,TRBJ1-1,CSAPGLQRTEAFF
TRBV18,TRBJ2-1,CASSPPRAGGKRYNEQFF
TRBV12-3/TRBV12-4,TRBJ2-1,CASSSANEQFF
TRBV29-1,TRBJ2-1,CSVGTGRNEQFF
TRBV7-2,TRBJ2-1,CASSLAGGPSAEQFF
TRBV7-9,TRBJ2-1,CASSPQGPTYNEQFF
TRBV5-4,TRBJ1-6,CASSLMEGANSPLHF
TRBV10-3,TRBJ2-1,CAISESFSIGSYNEQFF
TRBV11-3,TRBJ2-7,CASSLTASGTYEQYF
TRBV15,TRBJ1-1,CATSRERGTEAFF
TRBV4-1,TRBJ2-3,CASSHPSLFTDTQYF
TRBV18,TRBJ1-1,CASSPGQGRRGGTEAFF